This T cell receptor beta chain came from a study of T cells in Graves' hyperthyroidism and ophthalmopathy. Amplification of TCR beta CDR3 regions was performed using RNA transcripts as template. The HTBI primer set served for first-round RT-PCR of the TCR CDR3. TCRdb itself ran the multiplex PCR reads through MiXCR, one entry per CDR3 protein. The sample has some 490,000 distinct CDR3 sequences, approximately 23% seen once. Study findings and constraints: The model anticipated ophthalmopathy a median about six months pre-onset. Most expanded thyroid clonotypes above 0.001 recurred in blood.

Individuals with ophthalmopathy presented a Clinical Activity Score of at least 3, a NOSPECS grade of at least 4 and a duration under 3 months. Patients having uncontrolled infection, another autoimmune disease, pregnancy or lactation were not included. Regarding this clonotype: What it recognizes is unknown.

The TCR originated in a woman between 70 and 85 years old with Graves' ophthalmopathy. Source material: blood.

The CDR3 loop reads CSVRGDIAMDDEQYF. The CDR3 DNA sequence: TGCAGCGTGAGAGGGGACATCGCGATGGATGACGAGCAGTACTTC. The chain links TRBV29-1 to TRBJ2-7, with D possibly matching TRBD1 (6 bases). CDR3 length: 15 amino acids. V was clipped by 6 bases and J by 5 bases, with 23 bases between them. Germline V lookup: CDR1 SQVTM, CDR2 ANQGSEA.